These 22 T cell receptor beta chains originate from one sample sequenced in a study of CD4 T cells in relation to SARS-CoV-2 and coronaviruses. What these receptors recognize is not known. Method: immunoSEQ multiplex PCR; TCRdb's copy keeps in-frame clones and lacks some. This table holds 20,000 to 30,000 clones, roughly 70% found once. CD4+ T cells from unexposed donors were obtained before the COVID-19 pandemic (2011-2018). The cells were cultured for 10 days before CD4+ T cells were isolated. Sequencing used CD4+ T cells from PBMCs, cultured in vitro. Every receptor here comes from a human donor in good health.

This chain connects TRBV18 to TRBJ2-1, with unresolved D. The CDR3 is 14 amino acids. V was shortened by 3 bases and J by 5 bases, with 11 bases between the two germline ends. The germline V gene encodes CDR1 KGHSH and CDR2 LQKENI. The CDR3 DNA is TGTGCCAGCTCACCCCCGGTGTGGGACAATGAGCAGTTCTTC. The encoded protein is CASSPPVWDNEQFF.

J is TRBJ2-7 and V is TRBV9, with 10 bases identical to TRBD2. Germline values: CDR1 SGDLS, CDR2 YYNGEE. The CDR3 has 14 amino acids. Losses at the gene ends were 2 bases for V and 5 bases for J; bases not matched to a gene: 4. CDR3 region: CASSVTSGNHEQYF. The CDR3 DNA reads as TGTGCCAGCAGCGTCACTAGCGGGAACCACGAGCAGTACTTC.

The J gene is TRBJ1-5, the V gene TRBV30; maybe TRBD1 (6 bases). The length of the CDR3 is 15 residues. CDR1 and CDR2 (germline): GTSNPN, SVGIG (reference sequence). Trimming removed 2 bases from V and 6 bases from J, with 17 bases in between. In DNA, the CDR3 is TGTGCCTGGAGTTTACCTGAGGAGGGGGGTCAGCCCCAGCATTTT. Protein product: CAWSLPEEGGQPQHF.

The genes are TRBV7-6 and TRBJ2-7; tentatively, D is TRBD2 (5 bases). Trimming removed 4 bases from V and 2 bases from J, with 18 bases in between. This CDR3 contains 16 residues. Germline loops: CDR1 SGHVS, CDR2 FNYEAQ. The chain's CDR3 is CASSSGLRQKAYEQYF. DNA for the CDR3: TGTGCCAGCAGCTCTGGACTCCGCCAGAAGGCCTACGAGCAGTACTTC.

The chain couples TRBV7-2 to TRBJ2-3, with D perhaps being TRBD1 or TRBD2 (5 bases each). Germline CDR1 reads SGHTA; CDR2 reads FQGNSA. The V end was cut by 6 bases, the J end by 6 bases, with 16 bases between. CDR3 size: 14 residues. As DNA, the CDR3 is TGTGCCAGCAGAAGAACGATAGAGGGGGATACGCAGTATTTT. Amino acid sequence: CASRRTIEGDTQYF.

The gene calls are TRBV6-2 or TRBV6-3 and TRBJ2-1, with no clear D. The V gene lost 2 bases and the J gene lost 5 bases, with 10 bases spanning the gap. The germline gives CDR1 MNHEY, CDR2 SVGEGT. The CDR3 is 14 amino acids. The CDR3 DNA sequence: TGTGCCAGCAGTTACGAGACATATAACAATGAGCAGTTCTTC. Amino acid sequence: CASSYETYNNEQFF.

This rearrangement joins TRBV18 to TRBJ2-7, with 11 bases aligning to TRBD2. CDR3 size: 15 residues. Germline CDR1 KGHSH, CDR2 LQKENI. V dropped 4 bases and J dropped 2; count of bases not matched to a gene: 4. For the CDR3, the DNA is TGTGCCAGCTCACAAGTAGCGGGAGGGACCTACGAGCAGTACTTC. This encodes CASSQVAGGTYEQYF. The whole variable domain, remainder taken from reference TRBV18 and TRBJ2-7, is NAGVMQNPRHLVRRRGQEARLRCSPMKGHSHVYWYRQLPEEGLKFMVYLQKENIIDESGMPKERFSAEFPKEGPSILRIQQVVRGDSAAYFCASSQVAGGTYEQYFGPGTRLTVT.

This chain uses TRBV4-3 with TRBJ1-2, with TRBD1 identical over 9 bases. The CDR3 runs 13 residues. Trimming took 6 bases from V and 3 from J; bases not matched to a gene: 2. Germline CDR1 and CDR2: LGHNA and YSLEER. The CDR3 DNA reads TGCGCCAGCAGGGACAGGGGTGACTATGGCTACACCTTC. Encoded protein: CASRDRGDYGYTF.

The chain is built from TRBV2 and TRBJ2-1, with D possibly being TRBD1 or TRBD2 (5 bases each). This CDR3 is built from 9 residues. Germline lookup yields CDR1 SNHLY and CDR2 FYNNEI. The CDR3 DNA reads TGTGCGCATGGGGGTGAGCAGTTCTTC. Protein product: CAHGGEQFF.

The genes are TRBV4-1 and TRBJ2-1, with TRBD2 identical over 10 bases. The CDR3 runs to 17 residues. The J segment lost 10 bases and the V segment lost 1 base, leaving 13 bases of the junction unmatched. CDR1 is MGHRA, CDR2 YSYEKL, per germline. The CDR3 protein is CASSQAITAGGGAEQFF. For the CDR3, the DNA is TGCGCCAGCAGCCAAGCGATTACAGCGGGGGGGGGCGCGGAGCAGTTCTTC.

V is TRBV7-9 and J is TRBJ1-2, with D possibly TRBD1 on 5 matching bases. With 5 bases removed from V and 0 bases from J, the gap between germline ends came to 10 bases. Germline CDR1 SEHNR, CDR2 FQNEAQ (reference sequence). The CDR3 has 14 amino acids. The CDR3 sequence: CASSPRTTNYGYTF. In nucleotides, the CDR3 is TGTGCCAGCAGCCCCCGGACAACTAACTATGGCTACACCTTC.

The chain joins TRBV10-1 to TRBJ2-3; the D is unclear. Germline V gene lookup returns CDR1 WNHNN and CDR2 SYGVQD (reference sequence). The CDR3 sequence is 13 residues long. The V end lost 2 bases, the J end lost 1 base, and 4 bases lay between the germline ends. The CDR3 loop is CASSEDGTDTQYF. The CDR3 DNA reads TGCGCCAGCAGTGAGGATGGCACAGATACGCAGTATTTT.

This clone turned up a few times. V usage is TRBV7-2 and J usage is TRBJ2-7; TRBD1 is a possible D gene (6 bases). V was cut by 5 bases and J by 2 bases, with 22 bases left in between. The CDR3 spans 17 residues. CDR1 and CDR2 from the germline V gene are SGHTA and FQGNSA. The CDR3 sequence: CASSTSGWGRPPYEQYF. The CDR3 DNA reads as TGTGCCAGCAGCACCTCCGGGTGGGGGCGTCCTCCCTACGAGCAGTACTTC.

This chain joins TRBV2 and TRBJ2-7; D uncertain. The V gene's germline CDR1 is SNHLY and CDR2 FYNNEI. Trimming removed 0 bases at V and 4 bases at J, with 4 bases between. This CDR3 spans 12 amino acids. CDR3 protein: CASSEASYEQYF. The CDR3 nucleotides read TGTGCCAGCAGTGAAGCTTCGTACGAGCAGTACTTC. Full variable domain (missing parts from reference TRBV2 and TRBJ2-7): EPEVTQTPSHQVTQMGQEVILRCVPISNHLYFYWYRQILGQKVEFLVSFYNNEISEKSEIFDDQFSVERPDGSNFTLKIRSTKLEDSAMYFCASSEASYEQYFGPGTRLTVT.

In this sample, this clone turned up a few times. The gene calls are TRBV2 and TRBJ2-2, with D hard to call. This CDR3 has 13 residues. Trimming left V 5 bases short and J 3 bases short, with 7 bases between. The germline V gene encodes CDR1 SNHLY and CDR2 FYNNEI. The CDR3 DNA is TGTGCCAGCAGTTCCAGCCACACCGGGGAGCTGTTTTTT. This codes for CASSSSHTGELFF.

The J gene is TRBJ1-3, the V gene TRBV28; D uncertain. V lost 6 bases, J lost 0 bases, and 9 bases lay in between. CDR3 length: 14 amino acids. CDR1 is MDHEN and CDR2 is SYDVKM in the germline V gene. CDR3 sequence: CASRIPVSGNTIYF. The CDR3 DNA sequence: TGTGCCAGCAGAATTCCAGTCTCTGGAAACACCATATATTTT.

The chain is built from TRBV29-1 and TRBJ2-5; perhaps TRBD1 as D (5 bases). This CDR3 has 12 residues. V lost 7 bases, J lost 5 bases, and 14 bases lay in between. The germline V gene has CDR1 SQVTM and CDR2 ANQGSEA. CDR3 nucleotide sequence: TGCAGCGCCGGTCAGGGCGATGAGACCCAGTACTTC. Its protein product is CSAGQGDETQYF.

The chain is built from TRBV13 and TRBJ2-1; TRBD2 aligns across 9 bases. V trimming: 6 bases; J trimming: 0 bases; junction bases outside the gene matches: 6. Germline CDR1 PRHDT, CDR2 FYEKMQ (reference sequence). The CDR3 loop spans 16 amino acids. The CDR3, as DNA: TGTGCCAGCAGAGCGAATAGCGGGAGCTCCTACAATGAGCAGTTCTTC. Its translation: CASRANSGSSYNEQFF.

For the CDR3, the DNA is TGTGCCAGCAGCGCGGGGGATATTCCGGGACGTTGGACTGAAGCTTTCTTT. It yields the protein CASSAGDIPGRWTEAFF. V and J are TRBV5-4 and TRBJ1-1, with a possible D match to TRBD1 (5 bases). With 4 bases removed from V and 5 bases from J, the gap between germline ends came to 24 bases. Germline values: CDR1 SGHNT, CDR2 YYREEE (reference sequence). CDR3 size: 17 residues.

The rearrangement uses TRBV2 and TRBJ2-5; D unclear. Germline CDR1 and CDR2: SNHLY and FYNNEI. The V gene lost 6 bases and the J gene lost 0 bases, with 5 bases spanning the gap. The CDR3 length is 12 residues. The DNA for the CDR3 is TGTGCCAGCAGCAGATACCAAGAGACCCAGTACTTC. Translating gives CASSRYQETQYF.

With regard to this clone: The junction does not match germline at one end; this may be a read error. J is TRBJ2-7 and V is TRBV6-6, with no clear D. CDR1 is MNHNY and CDR2 is SVGAGI in the germline V gene (reference sequence). This CDR3 has 10 residues. In DNA, the CDR3 is TGTGCCAGCAGAGGGCCCCGCCTGAGTTTC. Its protein product is CASRGPRLSF.

The genes are TRBV4-2 and TRBJ2-5; 8 nucleotides align to TRBD2. Germline assignment: CDR1 LGHNA and CDR2 YNFKEQ. The V segment lost 3 bases and the J segment 5 bases; nucleotides outside the gene matches: 17. CDR3 length: 18 residues. This CDR3 reads CASSQEGAAAGAAETQYF. The CDR3 nucleotides are TGTGCCAGCAGCCAGGAGGGAGCGGCAGCGGGGGCGGCCGAGACCCAGTACTTC.